Sequencing of this TCR beta chain was carried out in a study of cytomegalovirus exposure and HLA in healthy donors. Study-level information: Most donors, 81% of some 400 genotyped, fell in the Caucasian-associated ancestry cluster. The study's findings and limits: Later analysis associated a missense DCLRE1C variant with TCR beta V- and J-gene trimming. Later analysis identified 15,000 to 20,000 TCR beta sequences associated with HLA alleles, using a false discovery rate threshold of 0.05.

Points on this clone: Its target is not known.

Amplification used 60 Vbeta primers and 13 Jbeta primers. Only in-frame clones appear in the TCRdb table, and some are missing; sequencing was by immunoSEQ multiplex PCR. This sample yields some 90,000 clones, of which 76% are seen a single time; around 5.3% belongs to the top ten. The germline V gene encodes CDR1 ENHRY and CDR2 SYGVKD. Trimming cost V 3 bases and J 2 bases; bases outside gene matches: 7. The CDR3 is made up of 16 amino acids. The receptor comes from a man aged 25-45 years in good health and CMV-seropositive. Sequencing was performed on PBMCs. The chain recombines TRBV10-3 with TRBJ2-5, with 9 nucleotides matching TRBD2. The CDR3 region is CAISDPNSGGQETQYF. CDR3 in DNA: TGTGCCATCAGTGACCCTAATAGCGGGGGTCAAGAGACCCAGTACTTC.